This T cell receptor (beta chain) was observed in a study of blood T cell repertoires in COVID-19. Study in general: Sites across the United States, Italy and Spain contributed samples from acute and convalescent COVID-19. T cells, B-cell-depleted T cells, or PBMCs provided the cDNA or gDNA that served as material.

This clone was observed once. The CDR3 has 14 residues. Trimming removed 2 bases at V and 0 bases at J, with 7 bases between. Germline CDR1 and CDR2: SEHNR and FQNEAQ (reference sequence). Original analysis: Reference gene primer amplification gave nucleated cell count estimates. The method was immunoSEQ multiplex PCR; TCRdb's version includes in-frame clones alone and lacks a portion of them. From that table come the V and J calls and clone size; the DNA was used to work out D and trimming. This sample has about 78,000 clones; about nine tenths occur once, and the top ten carry under 1.1%. This sequence joins TRBV7-9 and TRBJ1-1; D is ambiguous. The sequenced sample consisted of peripheral blood. This TCR was sampled from a woman between 50 and 59 years old in a cohort sampled during active COVID-19. The CDR3 sequence is CASSLFHMNTEAFF. The CDR3, as DNA: TGTGCCAGCAGCTTATTTCACATGAACACTGAAGCTTTCTTT.